These 15 T cell receptor beta chains share one sample of origin, sequenced in a study of T cells in Graves' hyperthyroidism and ophthalmopathy. Amplified TCR beta CDR3 regions derived from RNA transcripts. With the HTBI primer set, the TCR CDR3 went through a first round of RT-PCR. One entry per CDR3 protein, called by TCRdb with MiXCR from the multiplex PCR reads. This table has approximately 430,000 distinct CDR3 sequences, 15% to 19% appearing once. The sample taken for sequencing was blood. These TCRs come from a young woman with Graves' hyperthyroidism.

The rearrangement uses TRBV29-1 and TRBJ1-2; 8 bases match TRBD1. Trimming cost V 4 bases and J 3 bases; bases outside gene matches: 7. CDR1 is SQVTM, CDR2 ANQGSEA, per germline. The CDR3 has 14 amino acids. The CDR3 sequence is CSVGQGARDYGYTF. CDR3 in DNA: TGCAGCGTTGGGCAGGGGGCGCGCGACTATGGCTACACCTTC.

At least ten counts were recorded for this clonotype. The V and J genes are TRBV2 and TRBJ2-3; no clear D gene. This CDR3 contains 14 residues. Germline V lookup: CDR1 SNHLY, CDR2 FYNNEI. With 6 bases removed from V and 1 base from J, the gap between germline ends came to 11 bases. CDR3 bases: TGTGCCAGCAGCGAGGTTGTGGGCACAGATACGCAGTATTTT. This sequence encodes CASSEVVGTDTQYF.

This clonotype was seen at least ten times. This chain links TRBV28 with TRBJ2-5; D may be TRBD1 (6 bases). This CDR3 has 14 amino acids. The V and J ends lost 5 bases and 1 base respectively, with 11 bases between them. The germline V gene encodes CDR1 MDHEN and CDR2 SYDVKM. The CDR3 bases are TGTGCCAGCAGTATAACGGACAGCCAAGAGACCCAGTACTTC. This codes for CASSITDSQETQYF.

There are a few counts of this clonotype. The genes are TRBV15 and TRBJ2-3, with D perhaps TRBD1 or TRBD2 (5 bases each). CDR3 length: 13 residues. With 0 bases removed from V and 8 bases from J, the gap between germline ends came to 9 bases. Looked up from germline, CDR1 is LNHNV and CDR2 is YYDKDF (reference sequence). The chain's CDR3 is CATSRDGTGTQYF. DNA for the CDR3: TGTGCCACCAGCAGAGATGGGACGGGTACGCAGTATTTT.

The chain links TRBV4-2 to TRBJ1-5; D is ambiguous. With 0 bases removed from V and 4 bases from J, the gap between germline ends came to 13 bases. The CDR3 runs to 16 residues. Per germline, CDR1 LGHNA and CDR2 YNFKEQ. CDR3 coding DNA: TGTGCCAGCAGCCAAGATTGGCAGATCCTGAATCAGCCCCAGCATTTT. Encoded protein: CASSQDWQILNQPQHF.

The rearrangement links TRBV2 to TRBJ2-3; possibly TRBD2 for D (5 bases). CDR3 length: 14 residues. Trimming shortened V by 7 bases and J by 2 bases, and 13 bases separated the two germline ends. CDR1 is SNHLY and CDR2 is FYNNEI in the germline V gene. The CDR3 region has the DNA TGTGCCAGCACTAGGACTGCCACCACAGATACGCAGTATTTT. Its protein is CASTRTATTDTQYF.

The sample holds many counts of this clonotype. The chain combines TRBV20-1 with TRBJ2-1; the D gene is possibly TRBD2 (5 bases). V lost 8 bases and J 6 bases, leaving 11 bases between the germline ends. This CDR3 region has 11 residues. Germline V gives CDR1 DFQATT, CDR2 SNEGSKA (reference sequence). The CDR3 sequence is CSLGEGNEQFF. CDR3 in DNA: TGCAGTCTGGGAGAGGGCAATGAGCAGTTCTTC.

The sample holds many counts of this clonotype. The chain carries TRBV20-1 and TRBJ2-3; 8 bases fit TRBD2. CDR1 is DFQATT, CDR2 SNEGSKA, per germline (reference sequence). CDR3 length: 14 amino acids. J was trimmed by 5 bases and V by 6 bases; bases with no gene match: 10. The CDR3 sequence: CSAFPGLGRDTQYF. DNA of the CDR3: TGCAGTGCATTCCCGGGACTAGGACGAGATACGCAGTATTTT.

This clonotype was detected a few times. The CDR3 region is CASSEDLGLAANTGELFF. In DNA form, the CDR3 reads TGTGCCAGCAGTGAAGACCTCGGACTAGCGGCGAACACCGGGGAGCTGTTTTTT. The V and J genes are TRBV2 and TRBJ2-2, with 10 bases aligning to TRBD2. Germline CDR1 and CDR2: SNHLY and FYNNEI. The CDR3 contains 18 residues. After removal of 1 base from V and 0 bases from J, the junction contained 5 bases not matched to a gene.

The chain combines TRBV29-1 with TRBJ1-3, with 9 bases aligning to TRBD1. The CDR3 spans 15 residues. Germline loops: CDR1 SQVTM, CDR2 ANQGSEA. Trimming removed 4 bases from V and 2 bases from J; junction bases left unmatched: 6. CDR3 in amino acids: CSVVEQGAPGNTIYF. As DNA, the CDR3 is TGCAGCGTTGTGGAACAGGGGGCTCCTGGAAACACCATATATTTT.

This chain links TRBV7-3 with TRBJ1-1; TRBD1 matches at 9 bases. The CDR3 has 17 residues. With 2 bases clipped from V and 1 base from J, the junction kept 8 bases outside the gene matches. The V gene's germline CDR1 is SGHTA and CDR2 FQGTGA. Written as DNA, the CDR3 is TGTGCCAGCAGCTTACTGGGACAGGGTAAGGGGAACACTGAAGCTTTCTTT. Its protein is CASSLLGQGKGNTEAFF.

This clonotype was observed a few times. The CDR3 loop is CASSGEALDIYF. In nucleotides, the CDR3 is TGTGCCAGCAGCGGAGAGGCGTTGGACATATATTTT. V usage is TRBV7-9 and J usage is TRBJ1-3; D not certain. The CDR3 covers 12 residues. Germline V gene data show CDR1 as SEHNR and CDR2 as FQNEAQ (reference sequence). V lost 5 bases to trimming and J lost 12 bases, with 14 bases between them.

This clonotype was counted at least ten times. The J gene is TRBJ2-7, the V gene TRBV12-3 or TRBV12-4; D possibly matches TRBD1 or TRBD2 (5 bases each). The CDR3 is 13 residues long. Deletions cut 6 bases from V and 2 bases from J, with 11 bases between. For the CDR3, the DNA is TGTGCCAGCAGGCAGCCGGGGCCCTACGAGCAGTACTTC. It yields the protein CASRQPGPYEQYF.

The CDR3 nucleotides are TGTGCAGGGTTCTACAATGAGCAGTTCTTC. Translation gives CAGFYNEQFF. V usage is TRBV6-4 and J usage is TRBJ2-1; D not certain. The CDR3 runs 10 residues. Per the germline V gene, CDR1 is MRHNA and CDR2 is SNTAGT.

V usage is TRBV24-1 and J usage is TRBJ2-1; 7 bases line up with TRBD2. Germline CDR1 is KGHDR and CDR2 is SFDVKD. The trim removed 8 bases at V and 5 bases at J, leaving 8 bases unmatched. The CDR3 is 14 amino acids. The CDR3 sequence: CATKRDGTDNEQFF. The CDR3, as DNA: TGTGCCACCAAGCGGGACGGGACTGACAATGAGCAGTTCTTC.